The 18 T cell receptor beta chains in this list originate from one sample, sequenced in a study of cytomegalovirus exposure and HLA in healthy donors. PCR primers comprised 60 Vbeta and 13 Jbeta primers. Method: immunoSEQ multiplex PCR; TCRdb's copy keeps in-frame clones and lacks some. The sample records around 70,000 clones, around 86% being singletons. What was sequenced was PBMCs. The receptors stem from a woman in her 30s in good health and CMV-seronegative.

The J gene is TRBJ2-2, the V gene TRBV29-1; a possible D gene is TRBD2 (5 bases). The CDR3 sequence is 13 residues long. Deletions cut 4 bases from V and 5 bases from J, with 11 bases between. Germline loops: CDR1 SQVTM, CDR2 ANQGSEA. In DNA, the CDR3 is TGCAGCGTTGTTGGGAGCGGTACCGGGGAGCTGTTTTTT. Translated, it gives CSVVGSGTGELFF.

This chain connects TRBV4-3 to TRBJ2-7; 7 nucleotides line up with TRBD1. The CDR3 is 14 amino acids. V was pared by 3 bases and J by 4 bases, with 6 bases of the junction left unmatched. The germline gives CDR1 LGHNA, CDR2 YSLEER. CDR3 coding DNA: TGCGCCAGCAGCCAGTGGACAGGTCGGTACGAGCAGTACTTC. It specifies CASSQWTGRYEQYF.

This chain connects TRBV5-4 to TRBJ2-5; 13 bases agree with TRBD2. Germline loops: CDR1 SGHNT, CDR2 YYREEE (reference sequence). CDR3 length: 19 amino acids. V was pared by 0 bases and J by 4 bases, with 12 bases of the junction left unmatched. The CDR3: CASSLGGRTSGRALETQYF. DNA for the CDR3: TGTGCCAGCAGCTTGGGGGGGAGAACTAGCGGGAGGGCCCTAGAGACCCAGTACTTC.

The V gene is TRBV19, the J gene TRBJ2-5; 10 bases align to TRBD2. The germline CDR1 and CDR2 sequences are LNHDA and SQIVND (reference sequence). The CDR3 extends over 15 amino acids. The V segment lost 1 base and the J segment 4 bases; nucleotides outside the gene matches: 3. In DNA, the CDR3 is TGTGCCAGTAGTATAGGGGCTAGCGGGAGAGAGACCCAGTACTTC. As protein: CASSIGASGRETQYF.

The rearrangement uses TRBV11-1 and TRBJ2-7, with 7 bases identical to TRBD1. This CDR3 region has 15 residues. Germline V gives CDR1 SGHAT, CDR2 FQDESV (reference sequence). The J segment lost 3 bases and the V segment lost 6 bases, leaving 11 bases of the junction unmatched. The CDR3 region has the DNA TGTGCCAGCAGACAAACAGGGGCCCAGATCTACGAGCAGTACTTC. Translation gives CASRQTGAQIYEQYF.

V usage is TRBV5-4 and J usage is TRBJ2-7; 7 bases match TRBD2. Germline lookup yields CDR1 SGHNT and CDR2 YYREEE (reference sequence). CDR3 length equals 16 residues. V lost 4 bases, J lost 1 base, and 11 bases stayed unmatched. The chain's CDR3 is CASSPQTSPFSYEQYF. For the CDR3, the DNA is TGTGCCAGCAGCCCTCAGACTAGCCCCTTTTCCTACGAGCAGTACTTC.

V usage is TRBV7-6 and J usage is TRBJ2-5; D is ambiguous. CDR3 length: 16 amino acids. Deletions cut 1 base from V and 2 bases from J, with 14 bases between. The V gene's germline CDR1 is SGHVS and CDR2 FNYEAQ. CDR3: CASSLGGDNTQETQYF. The CDR3 bases are TGTGCCAGCAGCTTAGGAGGCGATAACACGCAAGAGACCCAGTACTTC.

The chain recombines TRBV28 with TRBJ1-4; 10 bases agree with TRBD1. CDR1 and CDR2 (germline): MDHEN, SYDVKM. V gave up 5 bases and J gave up 9 bases; unmatched junction bases: 12. The CDR3 is 16 residues long. The CDR3 here is CASSGQGDASGKKLFF. The CDR3, as DNA: TGTGCCAGCAGTGGACAGGGGGATGCGTCCGGGAAAAAACTGTTTTTT.

The chain recombines TRBV2 with TRBJ2-7; 9 bases map to TRBD1. Germline V CDR1 and CDR2: SNHLY, FYNNEI. The CDR3 extends over 15 amino acids. V lost 4 bases, J lost 9 bases, and 13 bases stayed unmatched. The DNA of the CDR3 is TGTGCCAGCAGTGCCCAACAGGGGGCGGCGGTCGCGCAGTACTTC. It specifies CASSAQQGAAVAQYF.

The V and J genes are TRBV6-1 and TRBJ1-4, with D possibly TRBD1 on 6 matching bases. The CDR3 consists of 15 residues. The V end lost 5 bases, the J end lost 8 bases, and 18 bases lay between the germline ends. The germline gives CDR1 MNHNS, CDR2 SASEGT. The CDR3 reads CASSLDSSPGEKLFF. Written as DNA, the CDR3 is TGTGCCAGCAGTTTGGACAGCTCCCCGGGGGAAAAACTGTTTTTT.

This clone has just a few counts. The chain links TRBV28 to TRBJ1-4; TRBD1 matches 9 bases. The length of the CDR3 is 13 residues. V lost 6 bases, J lost 5 bases, and 1 base stayed unmatched. Per germline, CDR1 MDHEN and CDR2 SYDVKM. The CDR3 nucleotides are TGTGCCAGCAGGGGACAGGGCAATGAAAAACTGTTTTTT. This codes for CASRGQGNEKLFF.

The chain is built from TRBV28 and TRBJ2-1; the D gene is possibly TRBD1 (5 bases). V gave up 7 bases and J gave up 4 bases, with 11 bases separating them. The CDR3 has 13 residues. CDR1 MDHEN and CDR2 SYDVKM come from the germline V gene. CDR3 coding DNA: TGTGCCAGCAATCTGGGGCATTACAATGAGCAGTTCTTC. Translation gives CASNLGHYNEQFF.

The CDR3 spells CASSSLSGYTYEQYF. The CDR3 DNA reads TGTGCCAGCAGCTCCCTTAGCGGGTATACCTACGAGCAGTACTTC. J is TRBJ2-7 and V is TRBV7-2; 7 nucleotides agree with TRBD2. V lost 4 bases, J lost 2 bases, and 8 bases stayed unmatched. Germline CDR1 is SGHTA and CDR2 is FQGNSA. The CDR3 has 15 residues.

The count of this clone is one. This chain connects TRBV9 to TRBJ2-3; 7 bases align to TRBD1. The V and J ends lost 3 bases and 4 bases, in that order; junction bases with no gene match: 14. The CDR3 covers 17 residues. Germline lookup yields CDR1 SGDLS and CDR2 YYNGEE. This chain's CDR3 is CASSGMDRSLGADTQYF. The CDR3 coding sequence is TGTGCCAGCAGCGGAATGGACAGGTCCTTAGGGGCAGATACGCAGTATTTT. Full variable domain (missing parts from reference TRBV9 and TRBJ2-3): DSGVTQTPKHLITATGQRVTLRCSPRSGDLSVYWYQQSLDQGLQFLIQYYNGEERAKGNILERFSAQQFPDLHSELNLSSLELGDSALYFCASSGMDRSLGADTQYFGPGTRLTVL.

The rearrangement uses TRBV5-1 and TRBJ1-1, with D unclear. CDR1 and CDR2 (germline): SGHRS, YFSETQ. V shed 2 bases and J shed 1 base, with 9 bases lying between them. CDR3 length: 14 amino acids. In DNA form, the CDR3 reads TGCGCCAGCAGCTTAGACTCTTCGAACACTGAAGCTTTCTTT. Protein product: CASSLDSSNTEAFF.

The chain is built from TRBV7-3 and TRBJ2-7; D not certain. In germline, CDR1 is SGHTA, CDR2 FQGTGA. V was pared by 4 bases and J by 6 bases, with 22 bases between. This CDR3 is built from 16 residues. CDR3 protein: CASSSPTPPTSFEQYF. DNA of the CDR3: TGTGCCAGCAGCTCTCCGACTCCTCCCACTTCTTTCGAGCAGTACTTC. Full variable domain (remainder filled in from reference TRBV7-3 and TRBJ2-7): GAGVSQTPSNKVTEKGKYVELRCDPISGHTALYWYRQSLGQGPEFLIYFQGTGAADDSGLPNDRFFAVRPEGSVSTLKIQRTERGDSAVYLCASSSPTPPTSFEQYFGPGTRLTVT.

This sequence joins TRBV2 and TRBJ2-5; 11 nucleotides align to TRBD1. The germline gives CDR1 SNHLY, CDR2 FYNNEI. V was pared by 2 bases and J by 3 bases, with 14 bases of the junction left unmatched. This CDR3 region has 19 residues. CDR3 sequence reads: CASSEWTGGAAIGEETQYF. As DNA, the CDR3 is TGTGCCAGCAGTGAATGGACAGGGGGCGCGGCGATCGGGGAAGAGACCCAGTACTTC. The variable domain in full, completed from reference TRBV2 and TRBJ2-5, reads EPEVTQTPSHQVTQMGQEVILRCVPISNHLYFYWYRQILGQKVEFLVSFYNNEISEKSEIFDDQFSVERPDGSNFTLKIRSTKLEDSAMYFCASSEWTGGAAIGEETQYFGPGTRLLVL.

J is TRBJ2-7 and V is TRBV19; 10 bases agree with TRBD2. The V gene's germline CDR1 is LNHDA and CDR2 SQIVND (reference sequence). Germline trimming cut 6 bases from V and 3 bases from J; bases unmatched to any gene: 8. The CDR3 extends over 15 amino acids. The CDR3 sequence: CASSRLAGVIYEQYF. The DNA of the CDR3 is TGTGCCAGTAGCAGGCTAGCGGGAGTTATCTACGAGCAGTACTTC.